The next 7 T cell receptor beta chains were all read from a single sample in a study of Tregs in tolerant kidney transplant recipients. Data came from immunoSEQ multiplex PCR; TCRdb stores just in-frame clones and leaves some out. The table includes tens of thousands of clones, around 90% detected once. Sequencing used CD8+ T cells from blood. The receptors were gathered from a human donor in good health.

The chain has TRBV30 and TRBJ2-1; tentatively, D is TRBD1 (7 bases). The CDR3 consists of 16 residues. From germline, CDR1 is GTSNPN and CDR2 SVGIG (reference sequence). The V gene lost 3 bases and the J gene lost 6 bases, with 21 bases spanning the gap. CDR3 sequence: CAWSGLTGVGGNEQFF. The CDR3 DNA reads TGTGCCTGGAGCGGACTAACAGGGGTTGGGGGCAATGAGCAGTTCTTC.

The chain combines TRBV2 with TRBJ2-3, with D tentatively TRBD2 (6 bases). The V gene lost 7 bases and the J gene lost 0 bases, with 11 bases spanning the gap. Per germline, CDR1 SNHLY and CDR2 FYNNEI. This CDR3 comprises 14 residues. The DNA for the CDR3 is TGTGCCAGCACCCCAGGGACTAGCACAGATACGCAGTATTTT. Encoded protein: CASTPGTSTDTQYF.

The CDR3 coding sequence is TGCAGCGTTGAAGGACGGGTTCTGGACGAGCAGTACTTC. Its protein product is CSVEGRVLDEQYF. This chain joins TRBV29-1 and TRBJ2-7; D remains ambiguous. Germline CDR1 is SQVTM and CDR2 is ANQGSEA. The CDR3 has 13 amino acids. Deletions cut 1 base from V and 5 bases from J, with 12 bases between.

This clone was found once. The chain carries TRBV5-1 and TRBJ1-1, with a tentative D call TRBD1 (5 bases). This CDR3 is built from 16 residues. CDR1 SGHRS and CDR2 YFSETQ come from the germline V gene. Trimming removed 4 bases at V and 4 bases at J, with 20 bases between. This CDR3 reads CASSHLPREKGTEAFF. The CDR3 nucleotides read TGCGCCAGCAGCCACCTCCCCAGGGAGAAAGGCACTGAAGCTTTCTTT.

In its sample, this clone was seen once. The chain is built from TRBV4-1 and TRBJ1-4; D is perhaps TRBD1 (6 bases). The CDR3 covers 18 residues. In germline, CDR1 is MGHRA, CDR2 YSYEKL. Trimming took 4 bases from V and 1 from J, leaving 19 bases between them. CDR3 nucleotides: TGCGCCAGCAGCCTTCGGTTTGGGGGCCAGAGAACTAATGAAAAACTGTTTTTT. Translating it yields CASSLRFGGQRTNEKLFF.

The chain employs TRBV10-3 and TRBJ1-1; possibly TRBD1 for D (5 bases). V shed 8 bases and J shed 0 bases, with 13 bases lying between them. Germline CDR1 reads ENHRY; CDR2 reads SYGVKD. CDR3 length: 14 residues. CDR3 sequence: CAIWGEGLNTEAFF. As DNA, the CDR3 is TGTGCCATCTGGGGGGAGGGACTGAACACTGAAGCTTTCTTT.

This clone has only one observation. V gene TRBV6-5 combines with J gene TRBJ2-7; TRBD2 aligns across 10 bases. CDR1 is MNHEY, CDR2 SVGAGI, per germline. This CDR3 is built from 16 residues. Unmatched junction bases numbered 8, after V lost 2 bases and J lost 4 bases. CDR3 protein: CASSYLGLAGAYEQYF. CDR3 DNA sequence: TGTGCCAGCAGTTACCTCGGGCTAGCGGGAGCTTACGAGCAGTACTTC.